Included here is one T cell receptor beta chain sequence, with context. The authors reverse transcribed all of the isolated RNA, so sequencing captured expressed TCRB transcripts. Generated by immunoSEQ multiplex PCR, the TCRdb table keeps only in-frame clones and is missing some. The sample includes 900,000 or so clones, roughly 16% seen only once; the top ten take around 0.02%. The CDR3 is 14 amino acids. Germline values: CDR1 KGHSH, CDR2 LQKENI. The J segment lost 2 bases and the V segment lost 3 bases, leaving 3 bases of the junction unmatched. The sample originates from a study of beta chain features in type 1 diabetes.

The chain links TRBV18 to TRBJ1-2; 7 bases agree with TRBD1. The receptor comes from a woman aged 18-29 years in good health. Sequencing used naive CD4+ T cells from blood. CDR3: CASSPMGQNYGYTF. CDR3 bases: TGTGCCAGCTCACCTATGGGACAGAACTATGGCTACACCTTC.